Below, 18 T cell receptor beta chains from the same sample are listed, as sequenced in a study of T cell responses to AZD1222 COVID-19 vaccine. The method was immunoSEQ multiplex PCR; TCRdb's version includes in-frame clones alone and lacks a portion of them. The data show roughly 120,000 clones, over 75% seen once. The input for sequencing was peripheral blood, taken on day 0 of AZD1222 vaccination. The source of these receptors is an adult in good health.

The V gene is TRBV6-5, the J gene TRBJ2-3; possibly TRBD2 for D (6 bases). Germline V CDR1 and CDR2: MNHEY, SVGAGI. The CDR3 covers 15 residues. Trimming removed 4 bases from V and 4 bases from J, with 15 bases in between. The CDR3 spells CASSLGGRGPDTQYF. CDR3 DNA: TGTGCCAGCAGTTTAGGAGGGAGAGGCCCAGATACGCAGTATTTT.

V and J are TRBV12-3 or TRBV12-4 and TRBJ1-5; no definite D call. The CDR3 covers 12 residues. The V end lost 4 bases, the J end lost 3 bases, and 4 bases lay between the germline ends. This chain's CDR3 is CASSSNNQPQHF. The CDR3 bases are TGTGCCAGCAGTTCCAACAATCAGCCCCAGCATTTT.

This rearrangement joins TRBV5-1 to TRBJ1-2; TRBD1 aligns across 12 bases. V trimming: 5 bases; J trimming: 6 bases; junction bases outside the gene matches: 14. From germline, CDR1 is SGHRS and CDR2 YFSETQ. This CDR3 has 17 residues. CDR3 in amino acids: CASSSPQVGQGANGYTF. CDR3 DNA: TGCGCCAGCAGTTCCCCTCAGGTGGGACAGGGGGCAAATGGCTACACCTTC.

The gene calls are TRBV2 and TRBJ2-2; 15 nucleotides line up with TRBD2. Germline CDR1 and CDR2: SNHLY and FYNNEI. J lost 6 bases, V lost 7 bases, and 12 bases had no gene match. The CDR3 length is 18 residues. The CDR3 spells CASTPRGLAGGLAGELFF. The CDR3 DNA reads as TGTGCCAGCACCCCCCGGGGACTAGCGGGAGGATTGGCCGGGGAGCTGTTTTTT. The full variable domain, rest sourced from reference TRBV2 and TRBJ2-2, is EPEVTQTPSHQVTQMGQEVILRCVPISNHLYFYWYRQILGQKVEFLVSFYNNEISEKSEIFDDQFSVERPDGSNFTLKIRSTKLEDSAMYFCASTPRGLAGGLAGELFFGEGSRLTVL.

The gene calls are TRBV28 and TRBJ2-1; D is perhaps TRBD2 (5 bases). The CDR3 contains 15 residues. Trimming removed 4 bases at V and 7 bases at J, with 17 bases between. Germline CDR1 is MDHEN and CDR2 is SYDVKM. CDR3 in amino acids: CASSSPYSWENEQFF. The DNA of the CDR3 is TGTGCCAGCAGTTCCCCTTATTCCTGGGAGAATGAGCAGTTCTTC.

This clone was found once. The chain is built from TRBV18 and TRBJ2-3; 9 bases map to TRBD2. Trimming removed 3 bases from V and 0 bases from J; junction bases left unmatched: 4. Per germline, CDR1 KGHSH and CDR2 LQKENI. The CDR3 loop spans 16 amino acids. The DNA for the CDR3 is TGTGCCAGCTCACCCCTCGGGACTAGCAGCACAGATACGCAGTATTTT. It encodes CASSPLGTSSTDTQYF.

The chain carries TRBV2 and TRBJ1-4; no clear D. Germline loops: CDR1 SNHLY, CDR2 FYNNEI. V dropped 6 bases and J dropped 5 bases, with 16 bases sitting between them. The CDR3 runs 15 residues. The CDR3 bases are TGTGCCAGCAGGATCCGACGGGAGGGAAATGAAAAACTGTTTTTT. It yields the protein CASRIRREGNEKLFF.

This chain uses TRBV6-2 or TRBV6-3 with TRBJ1-5; D gene uncertain. From germline, CDR1 is MNHEY and CDR2 SVGEGT. This CDR3 contains 14 residues. V lost 1 base and J lost 7, with 11 bases in between. The CDR3 here is CASSYFEGRQPQHF. The CDR3 DNA sequence: TGTGCCAGCAGTTACTTTGAGGGAAGGCAGCCCCAGCATTTT.

The CDR3 DNA sequence: TGTGCCAGTACCCCGTGGGGGGCGAATGAAAAACTGTTTTTT. This translates into CASTPWGANEKLFF. The V gene is TRBV19, the J gene TRBJ1-4; a possible D gene is TRBD1 (6 bases). The CDR3 has 14 residues. Germline V lookup: CDR1 LNHDA, CDR2 SQIVND (reference sequence). The ends were cut back, 7 bases at V and 5 bases at J, with 14 bases in the middle. Using reference TRBV19 and TRBJ1-4 for the parts outside the CDR3, the full variable domain is DGGITQSPKYLFRKEGQNVTLSCEQNLNHDAMYWYRQDPGQGLRLIYYSQIVNDFQKGDIAEGYSVSREKKESFPLTVTSAQKNPTAFYLCASTPWGANEKLFFGSGTQLSVL.

This chain joins TRBV5-1 and TRBJ2-7; TRBD1 is a possible D gene (5 bases). CDR3 length: 13 residues. The V end was cut by 0 bases, the J end by 3 bases, with 7 bases between. Germline CDR1 SGHRS, CDR2 YFSETQ. The CDR3 DNA follows: TGCGCCAGCAGCTTGGACAGGAGCTACGAGCAGTACTTC. This sequence encodes CASSLDRSYEQYF.

In its sample, this clone was seen a few times. V and J are TRBV18 and TRBJ2-1; 7 positions match TRBD2. From germline, CDR1 is KGHSH and CDR2 LQKENI. The CDR3 loop spans 15 amino acids. V lost 6 bases to trimming and J lost 0 bases; unmatched junction nucleotides: 5. CDR3 region: CASSLLAASYNEQFF. For the CDR3, the DNA is TGTGCCAGCTCGCTTCTAGCGGCCTCCTACAATGAGCAGTTCTTC. Full variable domain (outside the CDR3, taken from reference TRBV18 and TRBJ2-1): NAGVMQNPRHLVRRRGQEARLRCSPMKGHSHVYWYRQLPEEGLKFMVYLQKENIIDESGMPKERFSAEFPKEGPSILRIQQVVRGDSAAYFCASSLLAASYNEQFFGPGTRLTVL.

The chain links TRBV5-5 to TRBJ2-6; D unresolved. The V end lost 4 bases, the J end lost 0 bases, and 14 bases lay between the germline ends. Germline lookup yields CDR1 SGHKS and CDR2 YYEKEE (reference sequence). The CDR3 is made up of 17 amino acids. The CDR3 nucleotides read TGTGCCAGCAGCATGGGCCCAGCCAGCTCTGGGGCCAACGTCCTGACTTTC. Translated: CASSMGPASSGANVLTF.

This chain links TRBV10-2 with TRBJ1-1, with D possibly matching TRBD1 (6 bases). This CDR3 is built from 14 residues. Trimming stripped 8 bases from V and 0 bases from J, with 13 bases between. Germline assignment: CDR1 WSHSY and CDR2 SAAADI. The DNA of the CDR3 is TGCGCCAGCTCCAGACAGGCGGTGAACACTGAAGCTTTCTTT. The encoded protein is CASSRQAVNTEAFF.

V gene TRBV12-5 combines with J gene TRBJ1-1, with D hard to call. Trimming took off 0 bases at V and 1 base at J, with 12 bases between the two ends. The CDR3 covers 16 residues. Germline loops: CDR1 LGHNT, CDR2 FRNRAP. The CDR3 reads CASGLVVTRGNTEAFF. The DNA for the CDR3 is TGTGCTAGTGGTTTGGTAGTAACCCGAGGGAACACTGAAGCTTTCTTT.

This clone was detected only a few times. CDR3 region: CATSMASGRGPETQYF. The CDR3 bases are TGTGCCACCAGCATGGCTAGCGGGAGAGGGCCAGAGACCCAGTACTTC. The chain recombines TRBV15 with TRBJ2-5; 10 nucleotides line up with TRBD2. The ends lost 4 bases at V and 4 bases at J; junction bases unmatched: 9. This CDR3 contains 16 residues. Germline assignment: CDR1 LNHNV and CDR2 YYDKDF (reference sequence).

This clone was seen a single time. The gene calls are TRBV11-3 and TRBJ2-3, with D hard to call. The CDR3 loop spans 13 amino acids. V was pared by 5 bases and J by 6 bases, with 12 bases between. Germline-derived CDR1 and CDR2 are SGHNT and YENEEA. CDR3: CASSLNQVDTQYF. DNA of the CDR3: TGTGCCAGCAGCCTTAACCAGGTGGATACGCAGTATTTT.

This chain connects TRBV19 to TRBJ1-1; D gene ambiguous. The V gene's germline CDR1 is LNHDA and CDR2 SQIVND (reference sequence). Trimming removed 1 base at V and 5 bases at J, with 11 bases between. The CDR3 extends over 14 amino acids. CDR3 DNA sequence: TGTGCCAGTAGTATAGTGACCGGGAGGACTGAAGCTTTCTTT. Amino acids: CASSIVTGRTEAFF. Looking up the rest from reference TRBV19 and TRBJ1-1 gives the full variable domain: DGGITQSPKYLFRKEGQNVTLSCEQNLNHDAMYWYRQDPGQGLRLIYYSQIVNDFQKGDIAEGYSVSREKKESFPLTVTSAQKNPTAFYLCASSIVTGRTEAFFGQGTRLTVV.

The chain links TRBV7-9 to TRBJ1-1, with D possibly matching TRBD1 (5 bases). CDR3 length: 13 amino acids. Between the trimmed V and J ends, which lost 6 bases and 4 bases, there was a span of 12 bases. CDR1 and CDR2 (germline): SEHNR, FQNEAQ (reference sequence). CDR3 in amino acids: CASRDGTLTEAFF. The CDR3 nucleotides are TGTGCCAGCAGGGACGGGACCCTCACTGAAGCTTTCTTT.